A single sample is the source of the 29 T cell receptor beta chains below, sequenced in a study of OX40 agonist ivuxolimab in advanced cancers. Data came from immunoSEQ multiplex PCR; TCRdb stores just in-frame clones and leaves some out. The sample records more than 70,000 clones, under 95% being singletons. The sample in question was CD4+ or CD8+ T cells sorted from blood, obtained in a trial of the OX40 agonist ivuxolimab. The receptors were sampled from an adult with an advanced solid tumor such as melanoma, head and neck, liver or kidney cancer.

V is TRBV11-2 and J is TRBJ1-3; 9 nucleotides agree with TRBD1. The V gene's germline CDR1 is SGHAT and CDR2 FQNNGV. J was trimmed by 2 bases and V by 7 bases; bases with no gene match: 9. The CDR3 length is 16 residues. For the CDR3, the DNA is TGTGCCAGCACCCGAACTGGACAGGGGACTGGAAACACCATATATTTT. Translated, it gives CASTRTGQGTGNTIYF.

V gene TRBV11-1 combines with J gene TRBJ1-1, with a possible D match to TRBD1 (5 bases). The length of the CDR3 is 13 residues. Germline V gene data show CDR1 as SGHAT and CDR2 as FQDESV (reference sequence). The V end was cut by 5 bases, the J end by 4 bases, with 11 bases between. The CDR3 loop is CASSRGGGTEAFF. In DNA form, the CDR3 reads TGTGCCAGCAGCCGGGGTGGGGGCACTGAAGCTTTCTTT.

The chain carries TRBV2 and TRBJ1-6; D uncertain. V was cut by 3 bases and J by 5 bases, with 8 bases left in between. This CDR3 has 14 residues. Germline CDR1 reads SNHLY; CDR2 reads FYNNEI. The CDR3 DNA reads TGTGCCAGCAGTGAGGGCAGAAATAATTCACCCCTCCACTTT. Translation gives CASSEGRNNSPLHF.

The chain has TRBV11-2 and TRBJ2-3; 9 bases match TRBD1. The length of the CDR3 is 17 residues. J was trimmed by 0 bases and V by 5 bases; bases with no gene match: 9. Germline V gene sequence: CDR1 SGHAT, CDR2 FQNNGV. In nucleotides, the CDR3 is TGTGCCAGCAGCCGGTCGGTAGGACAGGGGAGCACAGATACGCAGTATTTT. As protein: CASSRSVGQGSTDTQYF.

The CDR3 DNA is TGCGCCAGCAGCGGGGGGGACCGGGCCAGCTCCTACAATGAGCAGTTCTTC. This translates into CASSGGDRASSYNEQFF. This chain connects TRBV5-1 to TRBJ2-1; 7 positions match TRBD2. Germline CDR1 is SGHRS and CDR2 is YFSETQ. The V and J ends lost 4 bases and 0 bases, in that order; junction bases with no gene match: 10. The CDR3 runs 17 residues.

V is TRBV11-2 and J is TRBJ1-3, with 9 bases fitting TRBD1. The trim removed 5 bases at V and 0 bases at J, leaving 14 bases unmatched. This CDR3 has 19 residues. CDR1 and CDR2 (germline): SGHAT, FQNNGV. In nucleotides, the CDR3 is TGTGCCAGCAGCCTTTCCCCGGGACAGGGCTACATCTCTGGAAACACCATATATTTT. Protein product: CASSLSPGQGYISGNTIYF.

This chain joins TRBV28 and TRBJ1-3; D is uncertain. CDR3 length: 14 amino acids. The germline gives CDR1 MDHEN, CDR2 SYDVKM. V was trimmed by 4 bases and J by 4 bases, leaving 11 bases between them. CDR3 amino acids: CASSYTGTGNTIYF. As DNA, the CDR3 is TGTGCCAGCAGTTACACGGGCACCGGAAACACCATATATTTT.

As DNA, the CDR3 is TGTGCCAGCAGCTTATTACCGGACCGGGCCGCGCGTAGCGGGAGAGGGGACAATGAGCAGTTCTTC. Its protein is CASSLLPDRAARSGRGDNEQFF. The rearrangement joins TRBV7-3 to TRBJ2-1; 9 nucleotides align to TRBD2. The V gene end was trimmed by 2 bases and the J gene end by 5 bases; junction bases not matched to a gene: 25. The CDR3 is 22 amino acids. The germline V gene encodes CDR1 SGHTA and CDR2 FQGTGA.

The chain recombines TRBV6-6 with TRBJ2-7; 10 nucleotides agree with TRBD1. The CDR3 is 13 residues long. V was clipped by 5 bases and J by 3 bases; unmatched bases: 1. Germline values: CDR1 MNHNY, CDR2 SVGAGI (reference sequence). Here the CDR3 reads CASSRDRGYEQYF. DNA of the CDR3: TGTGCCAGCAGTAGGGACAGGGGCTACGAGCAGTACTTC.

About this clone itself: One end of the junction fails to match germline, which may point to a read error. This chain joins TRBV20-1 and TRBJ2-5; D unclear. This CDR3 comprises 9 residues. CDR1 and CDR2 from the germline V gene are DFQATT and SNEGSKA (reference sequence). In DNA, the CDR3 is TGCAGTGCTGCTCCCCGCTGGGACTTC. This sequence encodes CSAAPRWDF.

The chain recombines TRBV27 with TRBJ2-7; D is undetermined. V lost 3 bases and J 0 bases, leaving 12 bases between the germline ends. Germline V gives CDR1 MNHEY, CDR2 SMNVEV (reference sequence). CDR3 size: 15 residues. CDR3 sequence (DNA): TGTGCCAGCAGTTTTGTAGGGCATTCCTCCTACGAGCAGTACTTC. Translation: CASSFVGHSSYEQYF.

The V and J genes are TRBV7-9 and TRBJ2-3; TRBD1 is a possible D gene (6 bases). Trimming cost V 2 bases and J 0 bases, with 12 bases left between them. The length of the CDR3 is 16 residues. CDR1 is SEHNR and CDR2 is FQNEAQ in the germline V gene (reference sequence). CDR3 region: CASSLTTGPSTDTQYF. In DNA, the CDR3 is TGTGCCAGCAGCTTAACGACAGGTCCTAGCACAGATACGCAGTATTTT.

The chain joins TRBV6-5 to TRBJ2-3; D is unclear. Trimming stripped 4 bases from V and 0 bases from J, with 14 bases between. This CDR3 comprises 16 residues. Germline CDR1 reads MNHEY; CDR2 reads SVGAGI. CDR3 sequence (DNA): TGTGCCAGCAGTTTAAACCAGGAATCTAGCACAGATACGCAGTATTTT. This gives the protein CASSLNQESSTDTQYF.

This chain uses TRBV7-3 with TRBJ2-2; the D gene is possibly TRBD1 (6 bases). With 4 bases removed from V and 4 bases from J, the gap between germline ends came to 10 bases. Per germline, CDR1 SGHTA and CDR2 FQGTGA. The CDR3 spans 14 residues. The CDR3 DNA reads TGTGCCAGCAGCTCCGGGACACTCACCGGGGAGCTGTTTTTT. Encoded protein: CASSSGTLTGELFF.

The genes are TRBV7-8 and TRBJ1-5; D remains unclear. V was trimmed by 2 bases and J by 4 bases, leaving 12 bases between them. This CDR3 region has 15 residues. The germline gives CDR1 SGHVS, CDR2 FQNEAQ. In DNA form, the CDR3 reads TGTGCCAGCAGCTTAAAGATGGGGAATAATCAGCCCCAGCATTTT. Encoded protein: CASSLKMGNNQPQHF.

The rearrangement links TRBV5-1 to TRBJ2-1; D is uncertain. This CDR3 has 15 amino acids. Trimming pared 0 bases from V and 0 bases from J, leaving 7 bases between. The germline V gene encodes CDR1 SGHRS and CDR2 YFSETQ. The CDR3 bases are TGCGCCAGCAGCTTGGGTCGGGCCTCCTACAATGAGCAGTTCTTC. This codes for CASSLGRASYNEQFF.

The DNA for the CDR3 is TGTGCCAGCAGCTTTTTTGGCCGTTCCTCCTACGAGCAGTACTTC. Its protein product is CASSFFGRSSYEQYF. The chain employs TRBV11-2 and TRBJ2-7; no definite D call. V dropped 3 bases and J dropped 0 bases, with 12 bases sitting between them. Germline V lookup: CDR1 SGHAT, CDR2 FQNNGV. The length of the CDR3 is 15 residues.

This chain links TRBV10-3 with TRBJ2-1; 8 bases line up with TRBD1. CDR1 is ENHRY and CDR2 is SYGVKD in the germline V gene. This CDR3 contains 16 residues. V gave up 4 bases and J gave up 6 bases; unmatched junction bases: 11. The CDR3 sequence is CAISAHPTGVGNEQFF. The CDR3 DNA sequence: TGTGCCATCAGTGCCCATCCGACAGGGGTGGGCAATGAGCAGTTCTTC.

The rearrangement links TRBV29-1 to TRBJ2-3, with D perhaps given as TRBD1 or TRBD2 (5 bases each). The CDR3 sequence is 10 residues long. V was trimmed by 4 bases and J by 8 bases, leaving 7 bases between them. The germline V gene encodes CDR1 SQVTM and CDR2 ANQGSEA. The CDR3 loop is CSVGGATQYF. In DNA form, the CDR3 reads TGCAGCGTTGGAGGGGCTACGCAGTATTTT.

The rearrangement uses TRBV4-2 and TRBJ2-3, with 11 nucleotides matching TRBD1. The ends lost 5 bases at V and 3 bases at J; junction bases unmatched: 4. Germline V gene data show CDR1 as LGHNA and CDR2 as YNFKEQ. The CDR3 spans 15 residues. The CDR3 DNA is TGTGCCAGCAGCTTGCGGGACAGGGGGACAGATACGCAGTATTTT. The encoded protein is CASSLRDRGTDTQYF.

The V and J genes are TRBV30 and TRBJ2-1, with 9 bases matching TRBD1. Losses at the gene ends were 2 bases for V and 6 bases for J; bases not matched to a gene: 8. The CDR3 covers 15 residues. Germline V gene lookup returns CDR1 GTSNPN and CDR2 SVGIG (reference sequence). The CDR3 sequence is CAWSSGTGFINEQFF. In DNA form, the CDR3 reads TGTGCCTGGAGTTCCGGGACAGGGTTTATCAATGAGCAGTTCTTC. The entire variable domain, with the rest obtained from reference TRBV30 and TRBJ2-1, is as follows: SQTIHQWPATLVQPVGSPLSLECTVEGTSNPNLYWYRQAAGRGLQLLFYSVGIGQISSEVPQNLSASRPQDRQFILSSKKLLLSDSGFYLCAWSSGTGFINEQFFGPGTRLTVL.

V is TRBV5-6 and J is TRBJ2-3; weak D call: TRBD2 (6 bases). This CDR3 has 15 residues. Per germline, CDR1 SGHDT and CDR2 YYEEEE. The V gene lost 2 bases and the J gene lost 0 bases, with 10 bases spanning the gap. The CDR3 protein is CASSFYGTSTDTQYF. The CDR3 DNA follows: TGTGCCAGCAGCTTTTACGGGACTAGCACAGATACGCAGTATTTT.

V is TRBV28 and J is TRBJ2-7, with unresolved D. The ends were cut back, 2 bases at V and 7 bases at J, with 6 bases in the middle. The CDR3 contains 11 residues. Looked up from germline, CDR1 is MDHEN and CDR2 is SYDVKM. DNA for the CDR3: TGTGCCAGCAGTTTAGGTGGAGAGCAGTACTTC. It specifies CASSLGGEQYF.

The rearrangement joins TRBV4-1 to TRBJ2-6, with 7 bases aligning to TRBD1. The CDR3 is made up of 17 amino acids. Germline V lookup: CDR1 MGHRA, CDR2 YSYEKL. Trimming at V came to 3 bases and at J to 0 bases, leaving 5 bases not matched to a gene. CDR3 sequence reads: CASSHDWTGSGANVLTF. The DNA for the CDR3 is TGCGCCAGCAGCCATGATTGGACAGGCTCTGGGGCCAACGTCCTGACTTTC.

The chain recombines TRBV19 with TRBJ1-1; 7 nucleotides line up with TRBD1. The CDR3 has 13 amino acids. Germline trimming cut 10 bases from V and 0 bases from J; bases unmatched to any gene: 5. From germline, CDR1 is LNHDA and CDR2 SQIVND (reference sequence). The CDR3 nucleotides are TGTGCCACCCACAGGGGCCTGAACACTGAAGCTTTCTTT. It codes for CATHRGLNTEAFF. The variable domain in full, with the rest retrieved from reference TRBV19 and TRBJ1-1, is DGGITQSPKYLFRKEGQNVTLSCEQNLNHDAMYWYRQDPGQGLRLIYYSQIVNDFQKGDIAEGYSVSREKKESFPLTVTSAQKNPTAFYLCATHRGLNTEAFFGQGTRLTVV.

This chain uses TRBV7-2 with TRBJ2-2; TRBD2 matches 9 bases. With V trimmed by 10 bases and J by 2 bases, 14 bases remained unmatched. From germline, CDR1 is SGHTA and CDR2 FQGNSA. The CDR3 loop spans 17 amino acids. In DNA form, the CDR3 reads TGTGCCAACGCGCGCTCCGGGACTAGCCTAAACACCGGGGAGCTGTTTTTT. It yields the protein CANARSGTSLNTGELFF.

The chain joins TRBV15 to TRBJ2-2, with unresolved D. Germline V lookup: CDR1 LNHNV, CDR2 YYDKDF (reference sequence). This CDR3 comprises 12 residues. V dropped 4 bases and J dropped 5 bases, with 5 bases sitting between them. The CDR3 DNA follows: TGTGCCACCAGCAAAACAACCGGGGAGCTGTTTTTT. It yields the protein CATSKTTGELFF.

V gene TRBV28 combines with J gene TRBJ2-5, with D possibly TRBD2 on 5 matching bases. V shed 6 bases and J shed 11 bases, with 22 bases lying between them. Germline CDR1 is MDHEN and CDR2 is SYDVKM. The CDR3 runs to 14 residues. The CDR3 coding sequence is TGTGCCAGCAGACCTCCGCGGGCGTCCCCTGAGCAGTACTTC. Translation gives CASRPPRASPEQYF.

The chain couples TRBV11-2 to TRBJ2-1, with 8 bases identical to TRBD2. J lost 7 bases, V lost 5 bases, and 4 bases had no gene match. The CDR3 has 13 residues. Germline CDR1 and CDR2: SGHAT and FQNNGV. The CDR3 bases are TGTGCCAGCAGCAGACTAGCGAGGAATGAGCAGTTCTTC. This gives the protein CASSRLARNEQFF.